The present T cell receptor beta chain was sequenced within a study of T cells after yellow fever vaccination. Study as a whole: SMART-Seq v4 Ultra Low Input handled preparation of low-cell-number fractions.

V lost 2 bases to trimming and J lost 6 bases, with 8 bases between them. The CDR3 is 13 amino acids. Looked up from germline, CDR1 is MNHEY and CDR2 is SVGAGI. MiXCR, applied by TCRdb to the 5' RACE reads, yields one record per CDR3 protein. The table has roughly 110,000 distinct CDR3 sequences, 7.5% to 9.5% seen once; the top ten hold about 25%. This clonotype occurred many times. Its cognate antigen is unknown. Whole-study findings and limits: The study noted that FACS-sorted repertoires could contain abundant clonotypes contaminating from the bulk population.

The V gene is TRBV6-5, the J gene TRBJ2-1; no reliable D call. This specimen was CD8+ T cells sorted from PBMCs, taken 45 days after the yellow fever booster vaccination. The receptor was derived from a man younger than 40 who received the YFV17D yellow fever vaccine. CDR3 sequence (DNA): TGTGCCAGCAGTTACGACCGACTCAATGAGCAGTTCTTC. Translated: CASSYDRLNEQFF.